This T cell receptor (beta chain) came from a study of blood T cell repertoires in COVID-19 (dated by TCRdb to the early 2020s). Concerning the study at large: Collaborator samples came from the United States, Italy and Spain and covered acute and convalescent phases of COVID-19. The material from the prospective study consisted of cDNA or gDNA derived from T cells, B-cell-depleted T cells, or PBMCs. Subjects who had been exposed to COVID-19, were actively infected with it, or had recovered from it provided the deeply sampled blood TCRbeta repertoires that made up the dataset. The repertoires were released in a freely available public database intended as a resource for research on the immune response to SARS-CoV-2. The samples were drawn from two sources: the first 160 participants of the ongoing ImmuneRACE study, and some 1,300 subjects contributed by 6 global collaborators. A de-identified subject ID, COVID-19 status, age in years and sex were almost always included in the sample metadata. Where available, HLA class I and class II types were obtained from metadata supplied by the sample provider rather than from assay-based typing. Beyond this particular receptor, the publication reports: How much clinical and demographic metadata was included differed by source and by participant, and the metadata was provided uncurated.

As regards this clone: This receptor's antigen is unknown. There are no base qualities to consult, and no much larger clone falls within one base.

TCRbeta CDR3 regions were amplified from genomic DNA by means of the immunoSEQ Assay, a bias-controlled multiplex PCR. The authors' pipeline ran thus. The number of nucleated cells in each sample was estimated from the amplification of reference gene primers within the assay. To quantify the absolute abundance of each unique TCRbeta CDR3 rearrangement, sequence reads were collapsed and filtered. For each sample, productive Simpson clonality was calculated as the square root of Simpson's diversity index across productive rearrangements. Not all clones reach the TCRdb copy of this immuneACCESS table, which keeps in-frame sequences only. Checked studies attribute under half of the gap to unresolved V genes and leave the rest unexplained. The V and J calls and clone size were taken over from that table, and D and trimming were inferred from the DNA. For this sample there are over 110,000 clones; 87% appear just once. The ten largest clones represent roughly 12% of the sample.

Participants in the prospective study were aged about 18 to 89 years, lived in 20 to 25 United States geographic areas, and enrolled through a virtual design. In the prospective study, participants were assigned to cohorts based on the clinical history participants reported in a screening survey and a study questionnaire. ImmuneRACE Cohort 3 recovered participants were defined by two consecutive negative NP/OP PCR tests, healthcare professional clearance, or symptom resolution. In the prospective study, whole blood, serum and a nasopharyngeal or oropharyngeal swab were collected from each participant by mobile phlebotomists. Participants in the prospective study had the option to provide additional blood draws and questionnaires over a roughly two-month period. Prospective study blood samples were shipped either frozen or at room temperature before DNA extraction. CDR1 and CDR2 are drawn from the germline V gene (reference sequence): LGHDT, YNNKEL. Taken from cysteine to phenylalanine, the CDR3 has 14 residues. CDR3 DNA only is kept here, 42 bases in frame from base 1. V loses 2 bases, J loses 7 bases, and the germline ends lie 12 bases apart.

Recombination linked TRBV3-1 (or the pseudogene TRBV3-2) to TRBJ2-1; too little of a D gene remains to name it. Sequences were obtained from PBMCs or T cells enriched from blood (not recorded which). The receptor was isolated from a man in his fifties or sixties who had recovered from COVID-19. The nucleotide sequence is given as TGTGCCAGCAGCCAACTTAATCTCTTAAATGAGCAGTTCTTC. The resulting protein is CASSQLNLLNEQFF.